This T cell receptor beta chain was sequenced in a study of technical replicates of blood from a few donors. The table came from immunoSEQ multiplex PCR; TCRdb's copy has only in-frame clones and leaves some out. The sample holds 75,000 to 95,000 clones, around 89% seen once. This CDR3 has 18 residues. The sequence was obtained from a human donor in good health. Material: T cells isolated from PBMCs. The rearrangement links TRBV21-1 to TRBJ2-1; TRBD2, as called in the table, went unchecked against the DNA. TRBV21-1 constitutes a pseudogene. The CDR3 DNA follows: TGTGCCAGCAGCAAAGGAGGGCTAGCGGGTACAAATAGCAATGAGCAGTTCTTC. Translation gives CASSKGGLAGTNSNEQFF.